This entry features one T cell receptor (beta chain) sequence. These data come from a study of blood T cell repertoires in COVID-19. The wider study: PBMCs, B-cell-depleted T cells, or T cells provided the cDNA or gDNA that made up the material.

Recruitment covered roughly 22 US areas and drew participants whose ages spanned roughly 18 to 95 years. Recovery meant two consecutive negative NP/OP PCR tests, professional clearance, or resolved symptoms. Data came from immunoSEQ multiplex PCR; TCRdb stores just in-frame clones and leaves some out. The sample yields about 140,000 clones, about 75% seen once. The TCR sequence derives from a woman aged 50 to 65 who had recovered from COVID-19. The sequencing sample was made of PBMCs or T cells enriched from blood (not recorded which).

The CDR3 nucleotides read TGTGCCAGCAGTTACTCGACAGGCCGAGGAACTGAAGCTTTCTTT. This encodes CASSYSTGRGTEAFF. The chain recombines TRBV6-5 with TRBJ1-1; perhaps TRBD1 as D (6 bases). Trimming removed 0 bases at V and 5 bases at J, with 13 bases between. Germline V lookup: CDR1 MNHEY, CDR2 SVGAGI. There are 15 residues in the CDR3.